Below, 28 T cell receptor beta chains from the same sample are listed, as sequenced in a study of yellow fever vaccine responses in identical twins. Each CDR3 protein gets one entry after TCRdb re-called the RT-PCR reads with MiXCR. There are under 25,000 distinct CDR3 sequences in the sample; roughly 72% occur only once, and under 3% lies in the top ten. The specimen comprised T cells from blood (PBMCs), unsorted or a sorted subset (not recorded which), sampled before or after yellow fever vaccination (not recorded which). All receptors come from a woman younger than 30 who received the yellow fever vaccine.

The chain uses TRBV10-3 and TRBJ1-1, with 8 bases identical to TRBD1. CDR1 is ENHRY and CDR2 is SYGVKD in the germline V gene. This CDR3 spans 12 amino acids. Trimming removed 10 bases from V and 6 bases from J; junction bases left unmatched: 7. DNA for the CDR3: TGTGCCACGCTACAGGGGGGCGCTGAAGCTTTCTTT. Protein sequence: CATLQGGAEAFF.

The CDR3 protein is CASSHLAGGNIQYF. Written as DNA, the CDR3 is TGCGCCAGCAGTCACTTAGCGGGAGGGAACATTCAGTACTTC. The J gene is TRBJ2-4, the V gene TRBV23-1; 11 bases align to TRBD2. TRBV23-1 is reported as an ORF; its role is uncertain. The length of the CDR3 is 14 residues. Trimming cost V 3 bases and J 7 bases; bases outside gene matches: 2.

This chain uses TRBV6-5 with TRBJ2-7; D unresolved. Germline assignment: CDR1 MNHEY and CDR2 SVGAGI. The CDR3 sequence is 13 residues long. The germline V and J ends were trimmed by 4 bases and 0 bases, with 7 bases remaining between them. CDR3 residues: CASSCRSSYEQYV. The CDR3 DNA reads as TGTGCCAGCAGTTGCCGTTCCTCCTACGAGCAGTACGTC.

This clonotype was recorded only once. This chain uses TRBV24-1 with TRBJ2-1; D is possibly TRBD2 (6 bases). V shed 5 bases and J shed 7 bases, with 14 bases lying between them. The length of the CDR3 is 14 residues. CDR1 and CDR2 from the germline V gene are KGHDR and SFDVKD. CDR3 coding DNA: TGTGCCACCAGTGCCCCGACTAGTTCGAATGAGCAGTTCTTC. This codes for CATSAPTSSNEQFF.

The V and J genes are TRBV24-1 and TRBJ2-6; D gene unclear. CDR3 length equals 16 residues. Trimming stripped 0 bases from V and 1 base from J, with 6 bases between. CDR1 and CDR2 (germline): KGHDR, SFDVKD. CDR3: CATSDLPGSGANVLTF. In DNA form, the CDR3 reads TGTGCCACCAGTGATTTGCCCGGGTCTGGGGCCAACGTCCTGACTTTC.

CDR3 region: CASSAGISYEQYF. As DNA, the CDR3 is TGTGCCAGCAGCGCAGGGATCTCCTACGAGCAGTACTTC. The V gene is TRBV9, the J gene TRBJ2-7, with D maybe TRBD1 (5 bases). Trimming took 3 bases from V and 0 from J, leaving 7 bases between them. Germline CDR1 is SGDLS and CDR2 is YYNGEE. The CDR3 runs to 13 residues.

The chain combines TRBV12-5 with TRBJ1-1; 10 nucleotides match TRBD1. V trimming: 6 bases; J trimming: 5 bases; junction bases outside the gene matches: 6. Looked up from germline, CDR1 is LGHNT and CDR2 is FRNRAP. The CDR3 covers 14 residues. CDR3 loop: CASGRPGQGTEAFF. DNA of the CDR3: TGTGCTAGTGGAAGACCGGGACAGGGGACTGAAGCTTTCTTT.

The chain uses TRBV4-1 and TRBJ2-7; D may be TRBD2 (6 bases). V lost 5 bases, J lost 4 bases, and 21 bases lay in between. The CDR3 is 16 amino acids. CDR1 and CDR2 from the germline V gene are MGHRA and YSYEKL. This CDR3 reads CASSSHPLGREYEQYF. The CDR3 coding sequence is TGCGCCAGCAGCTCCCACCCACTCGGCCGGGAGTACGAGCAGTACTTC.

The chain is built from TRBV5-4 and TRBJ2-2, with a tentative D call TRBD2 (7 bases). Trimming cost V 0 bases and J 6 bases, with 12 bases left between them. Germline V gene sequence: CDR1 SGHNT, CDR2 YYREEE (reference sequence). The CDR3 runs 15 residues. For the CDR3, the DNA is TGTGCCAGCAGCTTGGTGGGCGGGGGCTCCGGGGAGCTGTTTTTT. Protein sequence: CASSLVGGGSGELFF.

V is TRBV7-3 and J is TRBJ2-3; a possible D gene is TRBD2 (5 bases). CDR3 length equals 14 residues. Trimming took 3 bases from V and 3 from J, leaving 10 bases between them. Germline V CDR1 and CDR2: SGHTA, FQGTGA. The CDR3 region has the DNA TGTGCCAGCAGCTTCGGCGGAGGAACAGATACGCAGTATTTT. Its protein product is CASSFGGGTDTQYF.

The chain employs TRBV19 and TRBJ1-5; TRBD1 might be the D (5 bases). Trimming stripped 4 bases from V and 3 bases from J, with 10 bases between. Germline lookup yields CDR1 LNHDA and CDR2 SQIVND (reference sequence). CDR3 size: 14 residues. CDR3 protein: CASSRQGDNQPQHF. The CDR3 coding sequence is TGTGCCAGTAGTAGGCAGGGAGACAATCAGCCCCAGCATTTT.

This sequence joins TRBV20-1 and TRBJ2-7, with 12 bases fitting TRBD2. The J segment lost 1 base and the V segment lost 2 bases, leaving 12 bases of the junction unmatched. The germline gives CDR1 DFQATT, CDR2 SNEGSKA (reference sequence). The CDR3 spans 18 residues. This chain's CDR3 is CSARPPPGLAGRSYEQYV. In DNA form, the CDR3 reads TGCAGTGCTAGACCTCCGCCGGGACTAGCGGGTCGATCCTACGAGCAGTACGTC.

This clonotype has more than one count but fewer than ten. The genes are TRBV23-1 and TRBJ2-5; tentatively, D is TRBD1 (5 bases). TRBV23-1 is annotated as an ORF whose role is uncertain. The CDR3 is 16 residues long. The V end was cut by 2 bases, the J end by 4 bases, with 17 bases between. This chain's CDR3 is CASSQELKGAPETQYF. DNA of the CDR3: TGCGCCAGCAGTCAAGAATTAAAAGGGGCCCCAGAGACCCAGTACTTC.

This clonotype was observed a handful of times. This chain uses TRBV7-7 with TRBJ2-1; 7 bases match TRBD2. V lost 5 bases and J lost 7; bases outside the gene matches: 5. Looked up from germline, CDR1 is SSHAT and CDR2 is FNYEAQ (reference sequence). The CDR3 extends over 13 amino acids. CDR3 sequence: CASSHGGSNEQFF. CDR3 DNA sequence: TGTGCCAGCAGCCACGGGGGGTCAAATGAGCAGTTCTTC. Combining the CDR3 with reference TRBV7-7 and TRBJ2-1 gives the whole variable domain GAGVSQSPRYKVTKRGQDVTLRCDPISSHATLYWYQQALGQGPEFLTYFNYEAQPDKSGLPSDRFSAERPEGSISTLTIQRTEQRDSAMYRCASSHGGSNEQFFGPGTRLTVL.

The chain has TRBV7-6 and TRBJ2-3; D uncertain. Per germline, CDR1 SGHVS and CDR2 FNYEAQ. V gave up 1 base and J gave up 2 bases, with 10 bases separating them. CDR3 length: 15 amino acids. CDR3 protein: CASSLGGGFTDTQYF. In nucleotides, the CDR3 is TGTGCCAGCAGCTTAGGAGGTGGATTCACAGATACGCAGTATTTT.

The CDR3 sequence is CASSQDGAGAEKLFF. The CDR3 DNA sequence: TGTGCCAGCAGCCAAGATGGTGCAGGGGCTGAAAAACTGTTTTTT. The rearrangement links TRBV4-2 to TRBJ1-4; D might be TRBD1 (6 bases). CDR3 length: 15 residues. Looked up from germline, CDR1 is LGHNA and CDR2 is YNFKEQ. Trimming shortened V by 0 bases and J by 7 bases, and 12 bases separated the two germline ends.

This clonotype was detected a few times. The V gene is TRBV18, the J gene TRBJ1-2; 7 bases fit TRBD1. The CDR3 loop spans 15 amino acids. V lost 3 bases to trimming and J lost 4 bases; unmatched junction nucleotides: 8. The germline V gene has CDR1 KGHSH and CDR2 LQKENI. The DNA for the CDR3 is TGTGCCAGCTCACCCGGGACAGACTTGGGCTATGGCTACACCTTC. This encodes CASSPGTDLGYGYTF.

V is TRBV7-6 and J is TRBJ2-5; D may be TRBD1 (5 bases). The germline V gene has CDR1 SGHVS and CDR2 FNYEAQ. The CDR3 spans 13 residues. Trimming cost V 5 bases and J 6 bases, with 13 bases left between them. The CDR3 loop is CASSPPGLQTQYF. In DNA, the CDR3 is TGTGCCAGCAGCCCTCCAGGGTTGCAGACCCAGTACTTC.

The chain links TRBV18 to TRBJ2-7; 8 positions agree with TRBD2. CDR3 length: 15 amino acids. Trimming at V came to 3 bases and at J to 4 bases, leaving 8 bases not matched to a gene. CDR1 and CDR2 from the germline V gene are KGHSH and LQKENI. The CDR3 nucleotides read TGTGCCAGCTCACCTTCACTAGCGGAGCCTTACGAGCAGTACTTC. Amino acids: CASSPSLAEPYEQYF.

The chain links TRBV29-1 to TRBJ1-1; D is unclear. The ends were cut back, 5 bases at V and 8 bases at J, with 9 bases in the middle. Germline CDR1 SQVTM, CDR2 ANQGSEA. The CDR3 totals 10 residues. The CDR3 sequence: CSVQWEEAFF. The CDR3 DNA reads TGCAGCGTTCAGTGGGAAGAAGCTTTCTTT.

V is TRBV18 and J is TRBJ2-7; D remains unclear. V lost 3 bases, J lost 2 bases, and 14 bases lay in between. Germline V gives CDR1 KGHSH, CDR2 LQKENI. The CDR3 totals 15 residues. CDR3 sequence: CASSPGPNTTYEQYV. CDR3 nucleotide sequence: TGTGCCAGCTCACCGGGTCCGAACACGACCTACGAGCAGTACGTC.

This clonotype was seen a single time. The gene calls are TRBV18 and TRBJ2-5; D may be TRBD1 (6 bases). Germline CDR1 and CDR2: KGHSH and LQKENI. The CDR3 extends over 12 amino acids. Deletions cut 5 bases from V and 9 bases from J, with 13 bases between. CDR3 in amino acids: CASSEQEGAQYF. CDR3 DNA: TGTGCCAGCTCAGAACAAGAGGGGGCCCAGTACTTC. Looking up the rest from reference TRBV18 and TRBJ2-5 gives the full variable domain: NAGVMQNPRHLVRRRGQEARLRCSPMKGHSHVYWYRQLPEEGLKFMVYLQKENIIDESGMPKERFSAEFPKEGPSILRIQQVVRGDSAAYFCASSEQEGAQYFGPGTRLLVL.

The chain employs TRBV7-9 and TRBJ2-3; D is unresolved. Deletions cut 1 base from V and 6 bases from J, with 2 bases between. The CDR3 totals 11 residues. Germline V gene sequence: CDR1 SEHNR, CDR2 FQNEAQ (reference sequence). The CDR3 bases are TGTGCCAGCAGCTTAGAGGATACGCAGTATTTT. Protein: CASSLEDTQYF. Drawing the rest from reference TRBV7-9 and TRBJ2-3, the complete variable domain is DTGVSQNPRHKITKRGQNVTFRCDPISEHNRLYWYRQTLGQGPEFLTYFQNEAQLEKSRLLSDRFSAERPKGSFSTLEIQRTEQGDSAMYLCASSLEDTQYFGPGTRLTVL.

The genes are TRBV5-2 and TRBJ2-5; TRBD2, the table's D call, lacks a check against the DNA. TRBV5-2 is an annotated pseudogene. CDR3 length: 14 amino acids. CDR3 loop: CAITTDGRGETQYF. CDR3 DNA sequence: TGCGCCATCACCACAGACGGGAGGGGGGAGACCCAGTACTTC.

The V call is TRBV13, the J call TRBJ2-7; maybe TRBD2 (6 bases). Trimming stripped 11 bases from V and 3 bases from J, with 23 bases between. The CDR3 contains 15 residues. Per germline, CDR1 PRHDT and CDR2 FYEKMQ (reference sequence). The CDR3 sequence is CAGSPPSVPLYEQYF. In DNA, the CDR3 is TGTGCCGGATCACCCCCTAGCGTCCCTCTCTACGAGCAGTACTTC.

The chain uses TRBV18 and TRBJ1-2; D is uncertain. The CDR3 loop spans 13 amino acids. Germline CDR1 KGHSH, CDR2 LQKENI. V gave up 3 bases and J gave up 6 bases, with 11 bases separating them. The CDR3 bases are TGTGCCAGCTCACCTAAACAGAATAATGGCTACACCTTC. Its protein is CASSPKQNNGYTF.

This rearrangement joins TRBV23-1 to TRBJ2-7; no definite D call. TRBV23-1 is flagged as an ORF with uncertain function. Deletions cut 0 bases from V and 6 bases from J, with 12 bases between. The CDR3 covers 14 residues. CDR3 in amino acids: CASSQSLPDCEQYV. DNA for the CDR3: TGCGCCAGCAGTCAATCCCTACCCGACTGCGAGCAGTACGTC.

This chain connects TRBV13 to TRBJ2-7; weak D call: TRBD1 (5 bases). Germline-derived CDR1 and CDR2 are PRHDT and FYEKMQ (reference sequence). The germline V and J ends were trimmed by 4 bases and 0 bases, with 19 bases remaining between them. CDR3 length: 17 amino acids. The CDR3 is CASSSIPSTEFSYEQYF. CDR3 sequence (DNA): TGTGCCAGCAGCTCCATCCCATCGACAGAGTTCTCCTACGAGCAGTACTTC.